These 15 T cell receptor beta chains were sequenced from one sample in a study of breast tumors, draining lymph nodes, adjacent tissues. TCRdb processed the multiplex PCR reads anew with MiXCR; each CDR3 protein has one entry. The data contain about 140,000 distinct CDR3 sequences, 30% to 35% of them singletons. The lymph nodes were axillary draining lymph nodes from breast cancer patients. Material: axillary lymph node tissue. The source is a female donor with breast cancer. Some clones in this sample may be carry-over from other donors' samples.

At least ten counts were recorded for this clonotype. As DNA, the CDR3 is TGTGCCTGGAGTACGCAGGGAAACTACGAGCAGTACTTC. Its protein product is CAWSTQGNYEQYF. The rearrangement uses TRBV30 and TRBJ2-7; D perhaps matches TRBD1 (5 bases). Germline CDR1 is GTSNPN and CDR2 is SVGIG (reference sequence). The CDR3 is 13 amino acids. V was clipped by 2 bases and J by 3 bases, with 11 bases between them.

As regards this clonotype: A much more abundant neighbour one base away suggests this may be a read error. The gene calls are TRBV20-1 and TRBJ2-6; 9 bases line up with TRBD1. V dropped 1 base and J dropped 4; count of bases not matched to a gene: 14. This CDR3 is 19 amino acids long. Germline V gene sequence: CDR1 DFQATT, CDR2 SNEGSKA (reference sequence). The CDR3 region has the DNA TGCAGTGCTAGAGGGCCCGGGGACAGGGCAAATAGAGGGGCCAACGTCCTGACTTTC. It yields the protein CSARGPGDRANRGANVLTF.

Many counts were recorded for this clonotype. The chain joins TRBV2 to TRBJ1-5; 9 bases agree with TRBD1. Germline-derived CDR1 and CDR2 are SNHLY and FYNNEI. The junction had 1 base not matched to a gene; V was cut back by 7 bases and J by 0 bases. The CDR3 is 14 amino acids. As DNA, the CDR3 is TGTGCCAGCAAGGACAGGGGTAGCAATCAGCCCCAGCATTTT. Its translation: CASKDRGSNQPQHF.

This clonotype was counted a few times. A much larger clone differs from this one at a single base, so this may be a read error. The CDR3 carries no conserved terminal phenylalanine or tryptophan, so it likely arises from a read error. V gene TRBV14 combines with J gene TRBJ2-1; TRBD2 matches 7 bases. Germline assignment: CDR1 SGHDN and CDR2 FVKESK. This CDR3 is built from 13 residues. V trimming: 4 bases; J trimming: 8 bases; junction bases outside the gene matches: 5. The DNA of the CDR3 is TGTGCCAGCAGCCTGTTCCGGGGGGATGAGCAGTTCTCC. The encoded protein is CASSLFRGDEQFS.

The table lists this clonotype with a count of one. The rearrangement links TRBV5-8 to TRBJ2-7; TRBD1 matches 9 bases. Germline CDR1 reads SGHTS; CDR2 reads YDEGEE. The V and J ends lost 4 bases and 6 bases, in that order; junction bases with no gene match: 8. CDR3 size: 14 residues. The CDR3 sequence is CASSPWTGDSEQYF. Written as DNA, the CDR3 is TGTGCCAGCAGCCCATGGACAGGGGATAGCGAGCAGTACTTC.

The J gene is TRBJ1-1, the V gene TRBV6-1; possible D gene TRBD1, 5 bases. Trimming pared 6 bases from V and 3 bases from J, leaving 20 bases between. Looked up from germline, CDR1 is MNHNS and CDR2 is SASEGT. This CDR3 is built from 16 residues. CDR3 coding DNA: TGTGCCAGCAGGGGGGGGGGAGGAGGTGTCGACACTGAAGCTTTCTTT. It codes for CASRGGGGGVDTEAFF.

This chain links TRBV19 with TRBJ1-6, with no clear D. The CDR3 spans 17 residues. Germline assignment: CDR1 LNHDA and CDR2 SQIVND (reference sequence). The ends were cut back, 5 bases at V and 0 bases at J, with 14 bases in the middle. For the CDR3, the DNA is TGTGCCAGTAGTGACGTACAGCTGTGCTCCTATAATTCACCCCTCCACTTT. Residues: CASSDVQLCSYNSPLHF.

This clonotype was counted a single time. DNA for the CDR3: TGTGCCACCGATACCGGGAACTATAATTCACCCCTCCACTTT. It specifies CATDTGNYNSPLHF. This sequence joins TRBV10-3 and TRBJ1-6; no clear D gene. Trimming took off 10 bases at V and 3 bases at J, with 13 bases between the two ends. Germline V lookup: CDR1 ENHRY, CDR2 SYGVKD. The CDR3 loop spans 14 amino acids.

This clonotype was observed many times. The V and J genes are TRBV19 and TRBJ1-5; D unclear. The CDR3 runs to 14 residues. Deletions cut 8 bases from V and 3 bases from J, with 14 bases between. CDR1 and CDR2 from the germline V gene are LNHDA and SQIVND (reference sequence). For the CDR3, the DNA is TGTGCCAGTGTTGGGCGGACTAACAATCAGCCCCAGCATTTT. Residues: CASVGRTNNQPQHF.

This clonotype was counted ten times or more. The rearrangement joins TRBV9 to TRBJ1-4; 8 bases fit TRBD1. With 2 bases clipped from V and 8 bases from J, the junction kept 8 bases outside the gene matches. Germline CDR1 SGDLS, CDR2 YYNGEE. This CDR3 contains 15 residues. CDR3 protein: CASSVGQGSGEKLFF. The CDR3 coding sequence is TGTGCCAGCAGCGTCGGACAGGGTTCGGGCGAAAAACTGTTTTTT.

In regard to this clonotype: With a much larger clone just one base away, this may be a read error. The chain uses TRBV6-5 and TRBJ1-2, with a weak D call TRBD1 (6 bases). CDR1 MNHEY and CDR2 SVGAGI come from the germline V gene. The CDR3 extends over 17 amino acids. The DNA for the CDR3 is TGTGCCAGCAGTCACTCGGGAAGGGACACGACGGGTTATGACTACACCTTC. It is translated as CASSHSGRDTTGYDYTF.

This clonotype occurred many times. CDR3 in amino acids: CAISDHVASPLHF. DNA for the CDR3: TGTGCCATCAGTGACCACGTCGCTTCACCCCTCCACTTT. The rearrangement links TRBV10-3 to TRBJ1-6; unclear D gene. CDR1 is ENHRY, CDR2 SYGVKD, per germline. This CDR3 is built from 13 residues. The V end lost 3 bases, the J end lost 9 bases, and 9 bases lay between the germline ends.

This clonotype was found many times. This chain joins TRBV2 and TRBJ2-4, with 7 positions matching TRBD1. V lost 7 bases and J lost 3; bases outside the gene matches: 6. Germline V gives CDR1 SNHLY, CDR2 FYNNEI. The CDR3 runs to 14 residues. For the CDR3, the DNA is TGTGCCAGCAAGGGGGCTGGGGGCAAAAACATTCAGTACTTC. Amino acids: CASKGAGGKNIQYF.

This clonotype occurred many times. This chain links TRBV20-1 with TRBJ1-1, with D perhaps TRBD1 (6 bases). V lost 6 bases and J 4 bases, leaving 12 bases between the germline ends. The length of the CDR3 is 12 residues. The germline V gene encodes CDR1 DFQATT and CDR2 SNEGSKA (reference sequence). CDR3 nucleotide sequence: TGCAGTGCCCGATACAGGGCCACTGAAGCTTTCTTT. Amino acids: CSARYRATEAFF.

Ten or more counts support this clonotype. This rearrangement joins TRBV30 to TRBJ1-2; a possible D gene is TRBD1 (5 bases). Per the germline V gene, CDR1 is GTSNPN and CDR2 is SVGIG (reference sequence). The CDR3 is made up of 13 amino acids. The germline V and J ends were trimmed by 0 bases and 6 bases, with 11 bases remaining between them. DNA for the CDR3: TGTGCCTGGAGTGTACAGGTCTCGGATGGCTACACCTTC. Translating it yields CAWSVQVSDGYTF.